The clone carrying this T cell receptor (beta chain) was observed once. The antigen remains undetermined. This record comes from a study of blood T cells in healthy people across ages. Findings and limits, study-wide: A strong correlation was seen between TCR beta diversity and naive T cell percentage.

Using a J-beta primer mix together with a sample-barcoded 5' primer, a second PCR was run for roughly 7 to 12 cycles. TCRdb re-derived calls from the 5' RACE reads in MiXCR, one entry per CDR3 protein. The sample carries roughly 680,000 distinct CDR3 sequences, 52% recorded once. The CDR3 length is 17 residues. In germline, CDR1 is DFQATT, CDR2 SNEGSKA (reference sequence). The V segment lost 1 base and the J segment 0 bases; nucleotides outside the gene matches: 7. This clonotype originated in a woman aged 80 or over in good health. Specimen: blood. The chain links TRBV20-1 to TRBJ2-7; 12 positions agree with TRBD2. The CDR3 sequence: CSARGLAGVSLSYEQYF. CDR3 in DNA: TGCAGTGCTAGAGGACTAGCGGGGGTCTCCCTCTCCTACGAGCAGTACTTC.